This TCR beta chain was identified during a study of shared clonotypes between healthy human individuals. For the study at large: Ranging from 18 to 49 in age, donors were two women and a few men.

V lost 8 bases, J lost 5 bases, and 12 bases stayed unmatched. The CDR3 length is 15 residues. Germline assignment: CDR1 SGHVS and CDR2 FQNEAQ. Notes on this clone: No antigen is known for it.

Each subset's genomic DNA was split evenly across several immunoSEQ plates. Repertoires were generated with immunoSEQ multiplex PCR, while TCRdb's copy carries only in-frame clones and drops some. The data contain about 2.4 million clones, approximately 93% of them singletons. General study points: In general, naive subsets displayed greater estimated richness than memory subsets did.

The TCR was taken from a man aged 18 to 30 in good health. Some clones in this sample may be carry-over from other donors' samples. The genes are TRBV7-8 and TRBJ2-5; 9 nucleotides line up with TRBD1. The sequenced sample consisted of naive CD4+ T cells from PBMCs. The subset here: CD45RA+ positively selected. The CDR3 region is CASYARTGVFETQYF. The CDR3 coding sequence is TGTGCCAGCTACGCTAGGACAGGGGTCTTCGAGACCCAGTACTTC.